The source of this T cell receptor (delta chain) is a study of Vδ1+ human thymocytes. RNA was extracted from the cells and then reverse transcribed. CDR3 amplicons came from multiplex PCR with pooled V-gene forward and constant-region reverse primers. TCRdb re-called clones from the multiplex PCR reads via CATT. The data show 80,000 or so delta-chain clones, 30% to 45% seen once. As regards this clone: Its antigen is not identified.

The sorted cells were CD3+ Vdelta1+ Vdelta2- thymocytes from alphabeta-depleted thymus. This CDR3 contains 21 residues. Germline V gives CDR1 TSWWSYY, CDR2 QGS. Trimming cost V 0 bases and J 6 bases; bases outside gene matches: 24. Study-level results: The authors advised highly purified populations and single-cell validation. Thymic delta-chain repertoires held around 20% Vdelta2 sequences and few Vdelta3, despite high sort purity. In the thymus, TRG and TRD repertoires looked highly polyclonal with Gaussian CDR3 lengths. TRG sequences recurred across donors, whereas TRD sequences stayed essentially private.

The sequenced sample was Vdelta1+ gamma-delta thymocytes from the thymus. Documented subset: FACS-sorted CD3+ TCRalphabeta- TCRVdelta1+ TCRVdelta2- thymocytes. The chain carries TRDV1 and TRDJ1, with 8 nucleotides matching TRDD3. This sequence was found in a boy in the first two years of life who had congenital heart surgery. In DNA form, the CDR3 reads TGTGCTCTTGGGGAACTCTGCATCGGCTCTGGGGGACAAGAATACGTCAATAAACTCATCTTT. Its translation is CALGELCIGSGGQEYVNKLIF.